This TCR beta chain was sequenced in a study of T cell repertoires in cytomegalovirus infection. Turning to the study itself: Researchers turned to recently identified HLA-C-restricted CMV epitopes as well as well-studied HLA-B-restricted ones. Indicated by public TCR beta signatures were CMV infection and matching HLA type. Study conclusions and caveats: In two of eight donors, the top clonotype was HLA-C-restricted CMV-specific. CMV carriers having the relevant HLA were flagged by cumulative public TCR beta family frequency.

This clonotype has a handful of counts. Its antigen is still unknown. Each CDR3 protein gets one entry after TCRdb re-called the reads with MiXCR. Found here are approximately 1,000,000 distinct CDR3 sequences, less than 40% of them singletons; the top ten hold more than 13%. CDR1 and CDR2 from the germline V gene are SGHNT and YYREEE (reference sequence). V gave up 2 bases and J gave up 2 bases, with 10 bases separating them. The CDR3 runs to 14 residues. The origin of this receptor is a human donor in good health (CMV status not recorded). Some clones in this sample may be carry-over from other donors' samples. Sequenced here: cultured CD8+ T cells from PBMCs, sampled from culture after CMV antigen stimulation. The rearrangement joins TRBV5-4 to TRBJ2-5; D uncertain. CDR3 in DNA: TGTGCCAGCAGCTTAGACTTTCCTCAAGAGACCCAGTACTTC. This translates into CASSLDFPQETQYF. The full variable domain, in which reference TRBV5-4 and TRBJ2-5 provide the parts outside the CDR3, is ETGVTQSPTHLIKTRGQQVTLRCSSQSGHNTVSWYQQALGQGPQFIFQYYREEENGRGNFPPRFSGLQFPNYSSELNVNALELDDSALYLCASSLDFPQETQYFGPGTRLLVL.